These T cell receptor beta chains were read from a single sample in a study of beta chain features in type 1 diabetes. TCRdb keeps only in-frame clones here, not all; method: immunoSEQ multiplex PCR. The sample has about 640,000 clones; 9.5% to 15% are singletons. Source material: naive CD4+ T cells from blood. The receptor set was obtained from a man aged 25 to 40 with type 1 diabetes. CDR3s include the opening cysteine and the closing phenylalanine or tryptophan. Size is omitted from some rows. Given values are once, few, many or a class for expanded clones.

v_gene | abundance | CDR3aa
TRBV18 | . | CASSPRTGGSYGYTF
TRBV28 | few | CASNKDPKETQYF
TRBV6-6 | . | CASSLEGMKGYTF
TRBV5-6 | few | CASSFSGTDTQYF
TRBV5-4 | . | CASSFGENQPQHF
TRBV10-3 | few | CAISESGTVNQPQHF
TRBV4-3 | few | CASSQVGSSTDTQYF
TRBV2 | few | CASSERFLIRAEAFF
TRBV7-2 | . | CASSVRTSAHNEQFF
TRBV4-2 | . | CASSHSGSASGSYEQYF
TRBV7-9 | . | CASSLWGTGELFF
TRBV9 | . | CASSLTGGQAFF
TRBV6-5 | few | CASSTGTNKETQYF
TRBV28 | few | CASSIYGNEQFF
TRBV15 | few | CATSSGTGGKIDSGNTIYF
TRBV12-5 | few | CASGLSREDEQYF
TRBV7-9 | . | CASSLDSTGKDEKLFF
TRBV5-1 | . | CASSIAGTQGEKLFF
TRBV6-5 | . | CASSPGGSVTYEQYF
TRBV7-2 | few | CASSLAWQQETQYF
TRBV25-1 | . | CASSQIDRGVETQYF
TRBV28 | few | CASRPPGSGVNEQFF
TRBV5-1 | . | CASSLPTGSTDTQYF
TRBV4-3 | . | CASSQDNGQPQHF
TRBV12-5 | . | CASGLGVAQGNEQFF
TRBV7-2 | . | CASSLLAGTSYNEQFF
TRBV15 | . | CATSRAPNTIPYEQYF